This TCR beta chain came from a study of T cell repertoires in cytomegalovirus infection. On the study more broadly: Alongside well-studied HLA-B-restricted CMV epitopes, recently identified HLA-C-restricted CMV epitopes were also used. Indicated by public TCR beta signatures were CMV infection and matching HLA type.

Study outcomes and limitations: HLA-C-restricted CMV-specific TCR beta clonotypes prevailed in the ex vivo response. Individuals carrying CMV plus the relevant HLA were identified by cumulative frequency of public TCR beta families.

This clonotype was seen more than once but under ten times. The antigen remains unidentified. The length of the CDR3 is 16 residues. V dropped 5 bases and J dropped 1 base, with 14 bases sitting between them. TCRdb redid the calling of the reads with MiXCR, one entry per CDR3 protein. The repertoire holds 750,000 to 950,000 distinct CDR3 sequences, under 35% seen once, with about an eighth in the top ten. This sequence joins TRBV12-3 or TRBV12-4 and TRBJ2-2; maybe TRBD2 (5 bases). The receptor was derived from a human donor in good health (CMV status not recorded). Some clones in this sample may be carry-over from other donors' samples. Sequencing was performed on cultured CD8+ T cells from PBMCs, taken from culture after CMV antigen stimulation. The chain's CDR3 is CASSPTGAGNTGELFF. CDR3 DNA sequence: TGTGCCAGCAGTCCGACCGGCGCGGGGAACACCGGGGAGCTGTTTTTT.